Listed below are T cell receptor beta chains from one sample, sequenced in a study of cytomegalovirus exposure and HLA in healthy donors. Profiled with immunoSEQ multiplex PCR; TCRdb holds only in-frame clones, not every one. The data contain 130,000 to 150,000 clones, 70% to 90% of them seen just once; the ten biggest clones take up roughly 3%. The sequenced sample consisted of PBMCs. The origin of the receptors is a young man in good health and CMV-seronegative. The conserved cysteine and the conserved F or W are not part of the CDR3 here. The D gene is left open where the match is weak.

>TRBD2|TRBJ2-5|TRBV9
ASSVEASGQETQY
>TRBD2|TRBJ2-5|TRBV6-5
ASSYASGSETQY
>NA|TRBJ1-5|TRBV27
ASSRGAEQPQH
>TRBD1|TRBJ2-1|TRBV28
ASRDRASSYNEQF
>NA|TRBJ1-5|TRBV4-1
ASSDSDYQPQH
>TRBD1|TRBJ2-7|TRBV10-3
ATKVPGTGKNEQY
>NA|TRBJ2-2|TRBV4-1
ASSQPGETGELF
>NA|TRBJ1-1|TRBV19
ASRIPLSAGGGTEAF
>TRBD1|TRBJ1-5|TRBV5-1
ASSLGPQGASGNQPQH
>NA|TRBJ2-7|TRBV6-5
ASRRGRAYEQY
>NA|TRBJ1-5|TRBV27
ASSGHPRHQPQH
>TRBD2|TRBJ2-7|TRBV6-6
ASSYSTSESYEQY
>NA|TRBJ1-1|TRBV5-6
ASSASRGTEAF
>TRBD1|TRBJ2-7|TRBV6-5
ASSARDRGFNEQY
>NA|TRBJ2-5|TRBV20-1
SASGRETQY
>TRBD1|TRBJ2-7|TRBV19
ASSIFQGAYEQY
>TRBD2|TRBJ2-7|TRBV6-5
ASRRLAGFYEQY
>TRBD1|TRBJ1-2|TRBV19
ASRSTGGPYGYT
>NA|TRBJ2-5|TRBV29-1
SVGTQLQETQY
>NA|TRBJ2-1|TRBV7-9
ASSLIQGRSNEQF
>TRBD2|TRBJ2-5|TRBV5-1
ASSLASGFRETQY
>NA|TRBJ1-5|TRBV4-2
ASSHRDSNQPQH
>TRBD1|TRBJ1-2|TRBV19
ASSTQGAGDYGYT
>NA|TRBJ2-7|TRBV19
ASSKIGRGSYEQY
>TRBD1|TRBJ2-3|TRBV2
ASSSDRGRYTDTQY
>TRBD1|TRBJ2-7|TRBV7-9
ASSLSGTVSTYEQY
>NA|TRBJ2-7|TRBV7-9
ASSFGQTYEQY
>TRBD1|TRBJ1-5|TRBV19
ASSMGTVRNQPQH
>NA|TRBJ2-5|TRBV30
AWNGVAQETQY